Below are 32 T cell receptor beta chains sequenced from a single sample in a study of blood T cell repertoires in COVID-19. Repertoires were generated with immunoSEQ multiplex PCR, while TCRdb's copy carries only in-frame clones and drops some. The sample holds about 190,000 clones; almost 90% are singletons and the top ten take about 1.6%. Sample: peripheral blood. The receptors shown here come from a man aged 18 to 30 with active or convalescent COVID-19.

The V and J genes are TRBV18 and TRBJ2-3; weak D call: TRBD1 (5 bases). Trimming took 2 bases from V and 6 from J, leaving 9 bases between them. Germline CDR1 and CDR2: KGHSH and LQKENI. The length of the CDR3 is 13 residues. CDR3: CASSPGQGDTQYF. The CDR3 DNA reads TGTGCCAGCTCACCAGGGCAGGGTGATACGCAGTATTTT.

V usage is TRBV4-3 and J usage is TRBJ2-2; 9 nucleotides match TRBD2. The CDR3 length is 17 residues. The germline CDR1 and CDR2 sequences are LGHNA and YSLEER. Germline trimming cut 4 bases from V and 0 bases from J; bases unmatched to any gene: 6. DNA of the CDR3: TGCGCCAGCAGCCTAAAGGCGGGAGGGTCGAACACCGGGGAGCTGTTTTTT. Amino acid sequence: CASSLKAGGSNTGELFF.

This chain links TRBV6-2 or TRBV6-3 with TRBJ2-7; D unclear. Trimming removed 5 bases from V and 4 bases from J, with 12 bases in between. Germline V CDR1 and CDR2: MNHEY, SVGEGT. CDR3 size: 13 residues. The CDR3 is CASSMPVTYEQYF. Here the CDR3 DNA reads TGTGCCAGCAGTATGCCAGTTACATACGAGCAGTACTTC.

This chain joins TRBV4-1 and TRBJ2-3, with TRBD2 identical over 7 bases. CDR3 length: 15 residues. Germline CDR1 is MGHRA and CDR2 is YSYEKL. V trimming: 1 base; J trimming: 1 base; junction bases outside the gene matches: 2. The CDR3 reads CASSQVGLRTDTQYF. The CDR3 DNA reads TGCGCCAGCAGCCAAGTGGGACTACGCACAGATACGCAGTATTTT.

The J gene is TRBJ1-1, the V gene TRBV19; D is perhaps TRBD1 (6 bases). Deletions cut 7 bases from V and 1 base from J, with 10 bases between. The CDR3 totals 13 residues. Germline CDR1 is LNHDA and CDR2 is SQIVND (reference sequence). This CDR3 is CASTPDRNTEAFF. The CDR3 coding sequence is TGTGCCAGTACCCCGGACAGGAACACTGAAGCTTTCTTT.

The chain has TRBV6-5 and TRBJ2-1, with TRBD2 identical over 9 bases. Germline CDR1 MNHEY, CDR2 SVGAGI. The trim removed 7 bases at V and 6 bases at J, leaving 4 bases unmatched. The CDR3 is 13 residues long. The CDR3: CASIASGANEQFF. The CDR3 nucleotides are TGTGCCAGCATAGCTAGCGGGGCCAATGAGCAGTTCTTC.

The J gene is TRBJ2-2, the V gene TRBV6-2 or TRBV6-3, with 10 bases lining up with TRBD2. This CDR3 is 16 amino acids long. Germline CDR1 and CDR2: MNHEY and SVGEGT. The V gene end was trimmed by 0 bases and the J gene end by 7 bases; junction bases not matched to a gene: 5. The CDR3 bases are TGTGCCAGCAGTTACTCTAGCGGGGGGTTCGGCGGGGAGCTGTTTTTT. Its protein is CASSYSSGGFGGELFF.

The chain links TRBV6-6 to TRBJ2-2; D gene ambiguous. CDR1 is MNHNY, CDR2 SVGAGI, per germline (reference sequence). Trimming cost V 0 bases and J 6 bases, with 11 bases left between them. CDR3 length equals 15 residues. The CDR3 DNA follows: TGTGCCAGCAGTTACTCGCGGCCCTCCCCCGGGGAGCTGTTTTTT. Translating it yields CASSYSRPSPGELFF.

CDR3 sequence reads: CASSGLGDTQYF. As DNA, the CDR3 is TGTGCCAGCAGTGGACTCGGGGATACGCAGTATTTT. The chain carries TRBV12-3 or TRBV12-4 and TRBJ2-3; D might be TRBD2 (5 bases). V lost 5 bases, J lost 6 bases, and 9 bases lay in between. The CDR3 length is 12 residues.

V and J are TRBV4-2 and TRBJ1-6, with TRBD1 identical over 8 bases. Germline V gene sequence: CDR1 LGHNA, CDR2 YNFKEQ. V gave up 3 bases and J gave up 9 bases; unmatched junction bases: 10. The CDR3 spans 16 residues. The CDR3, as DNA: TGTGCCAGCAGCCAGGGACCCGGGACAGGCTCTTCACCCCTCCACTTT. It is translated as CASSQGPGTGSSPLHF.

The chain couples TRBV7-2 to TRBJ2-1; 7 positions agree with TRBD1. Germline assignment: CDR1 SGHTA and CDR2 FQGNSA. J was trimmed by 9 bases and V by 4 bases; bases with no gene match: 6. The CDR3 totals 13 residues. This CDR3 reads CASSWRGGTEQFF. CDR3 DNA sequence: TGTGCCAGCAGCTGGAGAGGGGGCACTGAGCAGTTCTTC.

V and J are TRBV19 and TRBJ1-2, with a weak D call TRBD1 (6 bases). Per germline, CDR1 LNHDA and CDR2 SQIVND (reference sequence). Trimming pared 3 bases from V and 2 bases from J, leaving 10 bases between. The CDR3 contains 14 residues. The CDR3 is CASSIGGRNYGYTF. Written as DNA, the CDR3 is TGTGCCAGTAGTATCGGGGGGCGCAACTATGGCTACACCTTC.

V gene TRBV2 combines with J gene TRBJ2-5, with a possible D match to TRBD2 (5 bases). Trimming took 7 bases from V and 0 from J, leaving 6 bases between them. This CDR3 spans 12 amino acids. Germline CDR1 is SNHLY and CDR2 is FYNNEI. CDR3 nucleotides: TGTGCCAGCATGCGGGACCAAGAGACCCAGTACTTC. Encoded protein: CASMRDQETQYF.

The chain couples TRBV7-9 to TRBJ2-6, with 8 nucleotides matching TRBD2. Per the germline V gene, CDR1 is SEHNR and CDR2 is FQNEAQ (reference sequence). CDR3 size: 17 residues. The V segment lost 2 bases and the J segment 1 base; nucleotides outside the gene matches: 4. Here the CDR3 reads CASSLFPGGSGANVLTF. The CDR3 DNA is TGTGCCAGCAGCTTATTTCCGGGAGGGTCTGGGGCCAACGTCCTGACTTTC.

The CDR3 reads CASSHQGTSYEQYF. The CDR3 DNA is TGTGCCAGCAGCCACCAAGGGACTAGCTACGAGCAGTACTTC. The chain employs TRBV3-1 (or the pseudogene TRBV3-2) and TRBJ2-7; TRBD2 agrees at 8 bases. The CDR3 extends over 14 amino acids. Germline CDR1 and CDR2: LGHDT and YNNKEL (reference sequence). After removal of 3 bases from V and 3 bases from J, the junction contained 4 bases not matched to a gene.

Turning to this clone: At one of its ends the junction is not consistent with the germline gene, which may arise from a read error. The rearrangement uses TRBV18 and TRBJ2-1, with 11 bases identical to TRBD1. This CDR3 region has 16 residues. CDR1 and CDR2 (germline): KGHSH, LQKENI. This CDR3 is CASSPPGQGDYNEQFF. CDR3 DNA sequence: TGTGCCAGCTCTCCACCGGGACAGGGGGACTACAATGAGCAGTTCTTC. Looking up the rest from reference TRBV18 and TRBJ2-1 gives the full variable domain: NAGVMQNPRHLVRRRGQEARLRCSPMKGHSHVYWYRQLPEEGLKFMVYLQKENIIDESGMPKERFSAEFPKEGPSILRIQQVVRGDSAAYFCASSPPGQGDYNEQFFGPGTRLTVL.

The V gene is TRBV9, the J gene TRBJ1-4; D is unclear. V was trimmed by 4 bases and J by 0 bases, leaving 10 bases between them. Germline CDR1 and CDR2: SGDLS and YYNGEE. CDR3 size: 15 residues. The CDR3 sequence is CASSLGGATNEKLFF. Written as DNA, the CDR3 is TGTGCCAGCAGCCTCGGAGGAGCAACTAATGAAAAACTGTTTTTT.

The chain has TRBV6-5 and TRBJ1-6, with 8 bases identical to TRBD1. Germline trimming cut 6 bases from V and 9 bases from J; bases unmatched to any gene: 7. Germline assignment: CDR1 MNHEY and CDR2 SVGAGI. The CDR3 extends over 14 amino acids. CDR3 bases: TGTGCCAGCAGCAAAGGGACAGGCGGTTCACCCCTCCACTTT. Translating gives CASSKGTGGSPLHF.

V and J are TRBV6-5 and TRBJ1-2, with 7 bases lining up with TRBD1. V lost 0 bases to trimming and J lost 6 bases; unmatched junction nucleotides: 7. The germline gives CDR1 MNHEY, CDR2 SVGAGI. The CDR3 has 15 residues. CDR3 nucleotides: TGTGCCAGCAGTTACTCGAAAGACAGGGAGGATGGCTACACCTTC. Encoded protein: CASSYSKDREDGYTF.

V is TRBV7-8 and J is TRBJ2-7, with 7 positions matching TRBD1. The V and J ends lost 0 bases and 5 bases, in that order; junction bases with no gene match: 7. The length of the CDR3 is 15 residues. Germline loops: CDR1 SGHVS, CDR2 FQNEAQ. The CDR3 nucleotides read TGTGCCAGCAGCTTAGCCCCAGGGGGTCGGGACGAGCAGTACTTC. It encodes CASSLAPGGRDEQYF.

V gene TRBV19 combines with J gene TRBJ2-2; TRBD2 matches 12 bases. Germline V gene lookup returns CDR1 LNHDA and CDR2 SQIVND (reference sequence). J lost 7 bases, V lost 4 bases, and 4 bases had no gene match. The CDR3 spans 15 residues. The CDR3 protein is CASSTLAGGGGELFF. The DNA of the CDR3 is TGTGCCAGTAGTACACTAGCGGGAGGAGGCGGGGAGCTGTTTTTT.

The chain couples TRBV4-1 to TRBJ1-5; 12 nucleotides match TRBD1. The germline gives CDR1 MGHRA, CDR2 YSYEKL. The V gene end was trimmed by 5 bases and the J gene end by 5 bases; junction bases not matched to a gene: 7. The CDR3 is 16 amino acids. CDR3 sequence (DNA): TGCGCCAGCAGCGGCCGGGACAGGGGGCTTGATCAGCCCCAGCATTTT. The encoded protein is CASSGRDRGLDQPQHF.

The rearrangement joins TRBV9 to TRBJ2-1; weak D call: TRBD2 (6 bases). Trimming left V 1 base short and J 4 bases short, with 12 bases between. Germline CDR1 and CDR2: SGDLS and YYNGEE. This CDR3 comprises 15 residues. The CDR3 protein is CASSVSSVAYNEQFF. The CDR3 DNA is TGTGCCAGCAGCGTATCTAGCGTCGCTTACAATGAGCAGTTCTTC. Looking up the rest from reference TRBV9 and TRBJ2-1 gives the full variable domain: DSGVTQTPKHLITATGQRVTLRCSPRSGDLSVYWYQQSLDQGLQFLIQYYNGEERAKGNILERFSAQQFPDLHSELNLSSLELGDSALYFCASSVSSVAYNEQFFGPGTRLTVL.

The genes are TRBV5-1 and TRBJ2-3; 16 bases line up with TRBD2. The germline gives CDR1 SGHRS, CDR2 YFSETQ. The CDR3 spans 20 residues. V was pared by 0 bases and J by 1 base, with 8 bases of the junction left unmatched. DNA of the CDR3: TGCGCCAGCAGCTTGGCCTCGAGCGGGACTAGCGGGAGGGGCACAGATACGCAGTATTTT. Translated, it gives CASSLASSGTSGRGTDTQYF. Looking up the rest from reference TRBV5-1 and TRBJ2-3 gives the full variable domain: KAGVTQTPRYLIKTRGQQVTLSCSPISGHRSVSWYQQTPGQGLQFLFEYFSETQRNKGNFPGRFSGRQFSNSRSEMNVSTLELGDSALYLCASSLASSGTSGRGTDTQYFGPGTRLTVL.

The rearrangement uses TRBV12-3 or TRBV12-4 and TRBJ2-7, with D perhaps matching TRBD2 (6 bases). V was trimmed by 4 bases and J by 6 bases, leaving 7 bases between them. The length of the CDR3 is 11 residues. The CDR3 DNA follows: TGTGCCAGCAGTTGGGGACTCGAGCAGTACTTC. Its translation is CASSWGLEQYF.

This chain joins TRBV15 and TRBJ2-2, with D possibly being TRBD2 (6 bases). CDR3 size: 16 residues. Germline V gives CDR1 LNHNV, CDR2 YYDKDF (reference sequence). V was cut by 0 bases and J by 4 bases, with 12 bases left in between. The CDR3, as DNA: TGTGCCACCAGCAGAGAGGAGGGGTGGGGCACCGGGGAGCTGTTTTTT. Residues: CATSREEGWGTGELFF.

The gene calls are TRBV3-1 (or the pseudogene TRBV3-2) and TRBJ2-3; 8 bases map to TRBD2. The germline V gene has CDR1 LGHDT and CDR2 YNNKEL (reference sequence). The CDR3 covers 14 residues. With 4 bases clipped from V and 4 bases from J, the junction kept 4 bases outside the gene matches. The CDR3 is CASSPGGQPDTQYF. The CDR3 DNA follows: TGTGCCAGCAGCCCGGGGGGGCAACCAGATACGCAGTATTTT.

The chain has TRBV29-1 and TRBJ2-5; D unclear. CDR1 is SQVTM and CDR2 is ANQGSEA in the germline V gene. The CDR3 spans 13 residues. Deletions cut 3 bases from V and 2 bases from J, with 10 bases between. Here the CDR3 DNA reads TGCAGCGTTGAGGGTGAGGAACAAGAGACCCAGTACTTC. It yields the protein CSVEGEEQETQYF.

The gene calls are TRBV19 and TRBJ2-1, with D hard to call. The V gene lost 7 bases and the J gene lost 6 bases, with 13 bases spanning the gap. Germline assignment: CDR1 LNHDA and CDR2 SQIVND (reference sequence). The CDR3 totals 13 residues. The chain's CDR3 is CASTALESNEQFF. The CDR3 coding sequence is TGTGCCAGTACTGCGCTAGAAAGCAATGAGCAGTTCTTC.

V usage is TRBV29-1 and J usage is TRBJ2-5, with D perhaps matching TRBD1 (5 bases). V was pared by 5 bases and J by 0 bases, with 13 bases between. The V gene's germline CDR1 is SQVTM and CDR2 ANQGSEA. The CDR3 contains 14 residues. CDR3 loop: CSVRGVGYQETQYF. As DNA, the CDR3 is TGCAGCGTTAGGGGTGTGGGGTACCAAGAGACCCAGTACTTC.

The chain carries TRBV30 and TRBJ1-2, with D hard to call. V was clipped by 7 bases and J by 0 bases, with 9 bases between them. CDR1 is GTSNPN, CDR2 SVGIG, per germline (reference sequence). This CDR3 spans 12 amino acids. CDR3 loop: CAFSGSNYGYTF. CDR3 DNA: TGTGCCTTTTCCGGGTCTAACTATGGCTACACCTTC.

The J gene is TRBJ2-1, the V gene TRBV15; D possibly corresponds to TRBD2 (7 bases). There are 13 residues in the CDR3. Trimming pared 4 bases from V and 7 bases from J, leaving 11 bases between. CDR1 and CDR2 (germline): LNHNV, YYDKDF (reference sequence). The CDR3 region is CATSMRGGNEQFF. The DNA for the CDR3 is TGTGCCACCAGCATGAGGGGGGGAAATGAGCAGTTCTTC.